This T cell receptor (beta chain) is from a study of blood T cell repertoires in COVID-19. Study-wide background: Collection of acute and convalescent COVID-19 samples took place in the United States, Italy and Spain. The analysed material was cDNA or gDNA that came from T cells, B-cell-depleted T cells, or PBMCs.

Germline CDR1 reads SGHNT; CDR2 reads YYREEE (reference sequence). The CDR3 totals 14 residues. Trimming left V 4 bases short and J 8 bases short, with 18 bases between. As originally analysed: From reference gene primer amplification, estimates of nucleated cell counts were derived. Some clones are missing from TCRdb's copy, which holds only in-frame ones; the method was immunoSEQ multiplex PCR. The DNA was the basis for D and trimming; V, J and clone size are from that table. The data contain around 170,000 clones, 90% of them seen just once; the ten biggest clones take up approximately 0.56%. This clone was seen more than once but under ten times.

The chain couples TRBV5-4 to TRBJ1-2; D is unclear. This receptor was obtained from a man aged 45-65 years with acute or convalescent COVID-19. The material sequenced was peripheral blood. CDR3 loop: CASSNHGGIGGYTF. CDR3 bases: TGTGCCAGCAGCAACCACGGTGGCATCGGGGGCTACACCTTC.